Following are 32 T cell receptor beta chains from one sample sequenced in a study of radiotherapy plus CTLA-4 blockade in lung cancer. Generated by immunoSEQ multiplex PCR, the TCRdb table keeps only in-frame clones and is missing some. The sample has approximately 80,000 clones, approximately 80% seen once. This sample comprised peripheral blood, obtained from a patient treated with radiotherapy plus ipilimumab. Receptor source: a human donor with non-small cell lung cancer who had stable disease on radiotherapy plus ipilimumab.

The chain uses TRBV21-1 and TRBJ1-3; the table's D call of TRBD1 was not tested on the DNA. TRBV21-1 is labeled a pseudogene. The CDR3 is made up of 17 amino acids. Written as DNA, the CDR3 is TGTGCCAGCTCACCTGGCAGGGGAACCTCCGTTGGAAACACCATATATTTT. This sequence encodes CASSPGRGTSVGNTIYF.

J is TRBJ1-2 and V is TRBV5-4; weak D call: TRBD1 (5 bases). V was pared by 2 bases and J by 2 bases, with 19 bases between. The CDR3 runs 17 residues. Per germline, CDR1 SGHNT and CDR2 YYREEE (reference sequence). The CDR3 is CASSFSIQGVQNYGYTF. The CDR3 DNA follows: TGTGCCAGCAGCTTCTCCATTCAGGGAGTGCAGAACTATGGCTACACCTTC.

This clone is a singleton in its sample. V usage is TRBV19 and J usage is TRBJ2-7, with TRBD1 as a possible D gene (5 bases). The V end lost 3 bases, the J end lost 2 bases, and 14 bases lay between the germline ends. The germline V gene encodes CDR1 LNHDA and CDR2 SQIVND (reference sequence). This CDR3 contains 15 residues. The CDR3, as DNA: TGTGCCAGTAGTATTGGAAGGGGAAGGGCCTACGAGCAGTACTTC. The encoded protein is CASSIGRGRAYEQYF.

The genes are TRBV5-8 and TRBJ2-2; 7 bases line up with TRBD2. The length of the CDR3 is 15 residues. The germline V gene encodes CDR1 SGHTS and CDR2 YDEGEE. The V gene end was trimmed by 3 bases and the J gene end by 1 base; junction bases not matched to a gene: 3. CDR3 region: CASSSERGNTGELFF. DNA of the CDR3: TGTGCCAGCAGCTCCGAGCGGGGGAACACCGGGGAGCTGTTTTTT.

The CDR3 sequence: CASSLLRGLGAGELFF. CDR3 coding DNA: TGTGCCAGCAGCTTATTAAGGGGGCTGGGGGCCGGGGAGCTGTTTTTT. The genes are TRBV7-8 and TRBJ2-2; 7 bases match TRBD1. The CDR3 spans 16 residues. Germline CDR1 is SGHVS and CDR2 is FQNEAQ. The junction had 9 bases not matched to a gene; V was cut back by 2 bases and J by 6 bases.

The rearrangement links TRBV6-5 to TRBJ2-2; perhaps D is TRBD1 or TRBD2 (6 bases each). CDR3 size: 15 residues. The V end lost 8 bases, the J end lost 1 base, and 14 bases lay between the germline ends. In germline, CDR1 is MNHEY, CDR2 SVGAGI. CDR3 in amino acids: CASGGPSENTGELFF. DNA for the CDR3: TGTGCCAGCGGGGGCCCTAGCGAGAACACCGGGGAGCTGTTTTTT.

V gene TRBV5-1 combines with J gene TRBJ2-5, with TRBD1 as a possible D gene (6 bases). V was trimmed by 6 bases and J by 3 bases, leaving 12 bases between them. The CDR3 is 13 amino acids. CDR1 is SGHRS, CDR2 YFSETQ, per germline. The CDR3 is CASNPGQKETQYF. In DNA, the CDR3 is TGCGCCAGCAACCCCGGACAGAAAGAGACCCAGTACTTC.

V is TRBV7-3 and J is TRBJ1-2, with D maybe TRBD1 (6 bases). Trimming removed 5 bases at V and 7 bases at J, with 14 bases between. Germline V lookup: CDR1 SGHTA, CDR2 FQGTGA. The CDR3 has 13 amino acids. Written as DNA, the CDR3 is TGTGCCAGCAGCCCCGGGGGGGGGCTTGGCTACACCTTC. This encodes CASSPGGGLGYTF.

This clone was seen a single time. The genes are TRBV7-3 and TRBJ2-1; the D is unclear. The V end lost 1 base, the J end lost 0 bases, and 10 bases lay between the germline ends. This CDR3 comprises 16 residues. The germline CDR1 and CDR2 sequences are SGHTA and FQGTGA. CDR3 sequence reads: CASSLKAPSSYNEQFF. The CDR3 nucleotides are TGTGCCAGCAGCTTAAAGGCCCCAAGCTCCTACAATGAGCAGTTCTTC.

This sequence joins TRBV4-1 and TRBJ2-7, with D possibly matching TRBD2 (6 bases). This CDR3 region has 14 residues. Germline CDR1 is MGHRA and CDR2 is YSYEKL. V lost 1 base and J 7 bases, leaving 14 bases between the germline ends. In DNA form, the CDR3 reads TGCGCCAGCAGCCAAGGTTTCGGGAGTCGAGAGCAGTACTTC. Its protein is CASSQGFGSREQYF.

The CDR3 DNA is TGTGCCAGCAGCCCGACAGGGGAGCGAGAGACCCAGTACTTC. It is translated as CASSPTGERETQYF. The chain links TRBV11-2 to TRBJ2-5; 8 bases match TRBD1. Germline V CDR1 and CDR2: SGHAT, FQNNGV. V shed 5 bases, J shed 4 bases, and the junction held 6 bases outside the gene matches. This CDR3 region has 14 residues.

This clone appeared once. This sequence joins TRBV18 and TRBJ2-5, with 8 nucleotides matching TRBD2. Germline loops: CDR1 KGHSH, CDR2 LQKENI. J lost 8 bases, V lost 3 bases, and 5 bases had no gene match. CDR3 size: 13 residues. In DNA, the CDR3 is TGTGCCAGCTCACCGACCCGGGGGGGAACCCAGTACTTC. It translates to CASSPTRGGTQYF.

This clone has just one count. This chain links TRBV2 with TRBJ1-1; no firm D call. The V end was cut by 1 base, the J end by 1 base, with 10 bases between. CDR1 is SNHLY and CDR2 is FYNNEI in the germline V gene. This CDR3 comprises 15 residues. The CDR3 coding sequence is TGTGCCAGCAGTGAAGATGGTCAGAGGAACACTGAAGCTTTCTTT. As protein: CASSEDGQRNTEAFF.

The V call is TRBV28, the J call TRBJ2-7; D is uncertain. Looked up from germline, CDR1 is MDHEN and CDR2 is SYDVKM. The ends were cut back, 3 bases at V and 6 bases at J, with 15 bases in the middle. The CDR3 has 14 residues. The CDR3 loop reads CASSFWITLGEQYF. CDR3 in DNA: TGTGCCAGCAGTTTTTGGATTACCCTCGGCGAGCAGTACTTC.

The chain has TRBV7-6 and TRBJ2-5; 9 nucleotides agree with TRBD1. The CDR3 is made up of 14 amino acids. Looked up from germline, CDR1 is SGHVS and CDR2 is FNYEAQ. V dropped 3 bases and J dropped 11; count of bases not matched to a gene: 10. CDR3: CASSLGGTGREQYF. CDR3 sequence (DNA): TGTGCCAGCAGCTTGGGTGGGACAGGGAGAGAGCAGTACTTC.

This chain links TRBV5-1 with TRBJ2-1; weak D call: TRBD2 (6 bases). Per germline, CDR1 SGHRS and CDR2 YFSETQ. The CDR3 extends over 15 amino acids. Trimming took 0 bases from V and 5 from J, leaving 12 bases between them. CDR3 sequence: CASSLVRGTHNEQFF. The CDR3 nucleotides read TGCGCCAGCAGCTTGGTGCGGGGAACCCACAATGAGCAGTTCTTC.

The rearrangement joins TRBV2 to TRBJ2-7; 16 positions match TRBD2. V lost 6 bases to trimming and J lost 6 bases; unmatched junction nucleotides: 5. The CDR3 length is 15 residues. Looked up from germline, CDR1 is SNHLY and CDR2 is FYNNEI. The CDR3 DNA follows: TGTGCCAGCAGGGGACTAGCGGGGGGGCATAGCGAGCAGTACTTC. This translates into CASRGLAGGHSEQYF.

V gene TRBV19 combines with J gene TRBJ2-2; weak D call: TRBD2 (5 bases). Germline values: CDR1 LNHDA, CDR2 SQIVND (reference sequence). The germline V and J ends were trimmed by 4 bases and 5 bases, with 8 bases remaining between them. The CDR3 runs to 13 residues. The CDR3 loop is CASSNGVTGELFF. The CDR3 region has the DNA TGTGCCAGTAGTAACGGGGTGACCGGGGAGCTGTTTTTT.

The rearrangement joins TRBV28 to TRBJ2-7; D remains unclear. V lost 3 bases to trimming and J lost 0 bases, with 12 bases between them. CDR3 length: 15 residues. CDR1 and CDR2 (germline): MDHEN, SYDVKM. The CDR3 DNA reads TGTGCCAGCAGTTTGATGTATCTTGGCTCCTACGAGCAGTACTTC. Its translation is CASSLMYLGSYEQYF. The complete variable domain, with remaining parts taken from reference TRBV28 and TRBJ2-7, reads DVKVTQSSRYLVKRTGEKVFLECVQDMDHENMFWYRQDPGLGLRLIYFSYDVKMKEKGDIPEGYSVSREKKERFSLILESASTNQTSMYLCASSLMYLGSYEQYFGPGTRLTVT.

V is TRBV28 and J is TRBJ2-7, with 11 bases lining up with TRBD2. CDR1 is MDHEN and CDR2 is SYDVKM in the germline V gene. The J segment lost 0 bases and the V segment lost 5 bases, leaving 9 bases of the junction unmatched. This CDR3 has 17 residues. In nucleotides, the CDR3 is TGTGCCAGCAGTACCCGGACTAGCGGGTTGAGCTCCTACGAGCAGTACTTC. This translates into CASSTRTSGLSSYEQYF.

This sequence joins TRBV27 and TRBJ2-3; TRBD2 agrees at 11 bases. The germline gives CDR1 MNHEY, CDR2 SMNVEV (reference sequence). Unmatched junction bases numbered 18, after V lost 4 bases and J lost 3 bases. The CDR3 has 20 residues. CDR3 amino acids: CASSSLPARRLAGRTDTQYF. In nucleotides, the CDR3 is TGTGCCAGCAGTTCTTTGCCCGCACGCCGACTAGCGGGGAGGACAGATACGCAGTATTTT.

V and J are TRBV6-1 and TRBJ1-1; D unresolved. Trimming left V 5 bases short and J 6 bases short, with 4 bases between. The length of the CDR3 is 10 residues. Looked up from germline, CDR1 is MNHNS and CDR2 is SASEGT. CDR3 amino acids: CASSISEAFF. CDR3 in DNA: TGTGCCAGCAGTATATCTGAAGCTTTCTTT.

This sequence joins TRBV11-2 and TRBJ1-6; 7 positions agree with TRBD1. Germline V gene sequence: CDR1 SGHAT, CDR2 FQNNGV. The CDR3 runs 15 residues. V lost 5 bases and J lost 9; bases outside the gene matches: 10. The CDR3 here is CASSPTQGLTSPLHF. The DNA of the CDR3 is TGTGCCAGCAGCCCAACACAGGGGTTGACTTCACCCCTCCACTTT. The full variable domain, in which reference TRBV11-2 and TRBJ1-6 provide the parts outside the CDR3, is EAGVAQSPRYKIIEKRQSVAFWCNPISGHATLYWYQQILGQGPKLLIQFQNNGVVDDSQLPKDRFSAERLKGVDSTLKIQPAKLEDSAVYLCASSPTQGLTSPLHFGNGTRLTVT.

Here the CDR3 DNA reads TGTGCCAGCAGTTTTGCGCGTAACAATGAGCAGTTCTTC. Residues: CASSFARNNEQFF. This sequence joins TRBV28 and TRBJ2-1; D not certain. Germline loops: CDR1 MDHEN, CDR2 SYDVKM. Trimming cost V 3 bases and J 5 bases, with 8 bases left between them. The CDR3 has 13 amino acids.

The chain recombines TRBV6-5 with TRBJ2-4, with D tentatively TRBD2 (5 bases). CDR1 is MNHEY, CDR2 SVGAGI, per germline. The CDR3 has 16 amino acids. V was clipped by 2 bases and J by 1 base, with 12 bases between them. The chain's CDR3 is CASSYGRRIAKNIQYF. DNA for the CDR3: TGTGCCAGCAGTTACGGCAGGAGGATCGCCAAAAACATTCAGTACTTC.

To note about this clone: Other DNA variants within this sample encode the same CDR3. The chain recombines TRBV7-6 with TRBJ2-2; TRBD2 agrees at 11 bases. Trimming took 5 bases from V and 2 from J; bases not matched to a gene: 10. The CDR3 runs to 18 residues. The V gene's germline CDR1 is SGHVS and CDR2 FNYEAQ. In DNA form, the CDR3 reads TGTGCCAGCAGCGAGACCCTAGCGGGGGGCGCTAACACCGGGGAGCTGTTTTTT. The encoded protein is CASSETLAGGANTGELFF.

The rearrangement links TRBV28 to TRBJ2-3; TRBD2 matches 13 bases. Germline V gene lookup returns CDR1 MDHEN and CDR2 SYDVKM. This CDR3 spans 17 amino acids. After removal of 7 bases from V and 0 bases from J, the junction contained 7 bases not matched to a gene. CDR3 protein: CASTPTSGRTSTDTQYF. In nucleotides, the CDR3 is TGTGCCAGCACCCCGACTAGCGGGAGGACTAGCACAGATACGCAGTATTTT.

This sequence joins TRBV27 and TRBJ2-5; D call uncertain. V was clipped by 1 base and J by 5 bases, with 11 bases between them. There are 14 residues in the CDR3. Per germline, CDR1 MNHEY and CDR2 SMNVEV (reference sequence). The CDR3 nucleotides read TGTGCCAGCAGTTTATTTGGCCCCCAGGAGACCCAGTACTTC. Translated: CASSLFGPQETQYF.

The chain carries TRBV2 and TRBJ2-5, with 8 bases fitting TRBD2. The DNA matches TRBJ2-7 better at its end, which makes the J call doubtful. Germline-derived CDR1 and CDR2 are SNHLY and FYNNEI. This CDR3 contains 15 residues. The chain's CDR3 is CASRSRLTGGDEQYF. CDR3 in DNA: TGTGCCAGCAGGTCCCGACTAACGGGAGGGGACGAGCAGTACTTC.

The chain's CDR3 is CASSLGYYTDTQYF. DNA for the CDR3: TGCGCCAGCAGCTTGGGGTACTACACAGATACGCAGTATTTT. V is TRBV5-1 and J is TRBJ2-3; D not certain. In germline, CDR1 is SGHRS, CDR2 YFSETQ. There are 14 residues in the CDR3. Trimming left V 0 bases short and J 2 bases short, with 7 bases between. Based on the CDR3 plus reference TRBV5-1 and TRBJ2-3, the full variable domain is KAGVTQTPRYLIKTRGQQVTLSCSPISGHRSVSWYQQTPGQGLQFLFEYFSETQRNKGNFPGRFSGRQFSNSRSEMNVSTLELGDSALYLCASSLGYYTDTQYFGPGTRLTVL.

The chain carries TRBV7-2 and TRBJ2-3; unclear D gene. Germline V lookup: CDR1 SGHTA, CDR2 FQGNSA. This CDR3 has 12 residues. V dropped 2 bases and J dropped 6 bases, with 6 bases sitting between them. The CDR3: CASSLFEDTQYF. The CDR3 region has the DNA TGTGCCAGCAGCTTATTCGAGGATACGCAGTATTTT.

This clone was picked up a small number of times. This sequence joins TRBV12-5 and TRBJ2-7, with 7 bases aligning to TRBD2. The CDR3 totals 17 residues. Trimming cost V 2 bases and J 0 bases; bases outside gene matches: 10. The germline V gene has CDR1 LGHNT and CDR2 FRNRAP. The CDR3 loop is CASGLTLRGGASYEQYF. CDR3 nucleotide sequence: TGTGCTAGTGGTTTGACCCTTCGGGGAGGGGCCTCCTACGAGCAGTACTTC.